A selection of T cell receptor beta chains follows, all from one sample in a study of blood T cells in healthy people across ages. TCRdb reanalysed the 5' RACE reads using MiXCR and keeps one entry per CDR3 protein. The profile shows under 850,000 distinct CDR3 sequences, about 37% of them singletons. Material: blood. The receptors were sampled from a man in his late teens or twenties in good health. CDR3s include the opening cysteine and the closing phenylalanine or tryptophan. Fields, in order: J gene, V gene, clone size, D gene, CDR3 DNA, CDR3 protein. D genes are given only for firm matches. The size field is filled for only some rows; it gives once, few, many or a size class.

>TRBJ1-2|TRBV4-1|few|TRBD1
TGCGCCAGCAGGAATCACCGGGACAGGGCCTATGGCTACACCTTC
CASRNHRDRAYGYTF
>TRBJ2-1|TRBV12-3/TRBV12-4|few|-
TGTGCCAGCAGTTTACTGGACTACAATGAGCAGTTCTTC
CASSLLDYNEQFF
>TRBJ1-2|TRBV12-3/TRBV12-4|few|-
TGTGCCAGCAGTTTAAGTGGGGCAATTAACTATGGCTACACCTTC
CASSLSGAINYGYTF
>TRBJ2-7|TRBV7-9|-|TRBD1
TGTGCCAGCAGCCAACCGAACAGGGGCCCCTACGAGCAGTACTTC
CASSQPNRGPYEQYF
>TRBJ1-5|TRBV5-5|-|-
TGTGCCAGCAGCTTGGATGTTAGTCAGCCCCAGCATTTT
CASSLDVSQPQHF
>TRBJ2-3|TRBV5-1|-|-
-
CASSFVGQGTDTRYF
>TRBJ2-1|TRBV14|-|TRBD2
TGTGCCAGCAGCCGTCGTAGCGGGAGCTCCTACAATGAGCAGTTCTTC
CASSRRSGSSYNEQFF
>TRBJ2-5|TRBV5-6|many|-
TGTGCCAGCAGCCACCGGGACCAAGAGACCCAGTACTTC
CASSHRDQETQYF
>TRBJ2-6|TRBV7-3|-|TRBD1
TGTGCCAGCAGCAAAACAGGGGGCTTTGGGGCCAACGTCCTGACTTTC
CASSKTGGFGANVLTF
>TRBJ1-2|TRBV27|-|-
TGTGCCAGCAGTCCAAGGTCCGGGGGTGGCTATGGCTACACCTTC
CASSPRSGGGYGYTF
>TRBJ2-1|TRBV24-1|few|TRBD2
TGTGCCACCAGTGATAATTCCGGGACTAGCGGGGGGGCCAGGAATGAGCAGTTCTTC
CATSDNSGTSGGARNEQFF
>TRBJ2-3|TRBV10-3|-|-
TGTGCCACCAGCTCCGGGGGGCGGGCAGATACGCAGTATTTT
CATSSGGRADTQYF
>TRBJ2-1|TRBV5-5|-|-
TGTGCCAGCAGCTTGGCAGCGGTTACCTACAATGAGCAGTTCTTC
CASSLAAVTYNEQFF
>TRBJ2-1|TRBV6-5|many|-
TGTGCCAGCAGCACAACTAGGGATAATGAGCAGTTCTTC
CASSTTRDNEQFF
>TRBJ1-1|TRBV5-4|few|-
TGTGCCAGCAGCTCCGACAGGCTGAACACTGAAGCTTTCTTT
CASSSDRLNTEAFF
>TRBJ2-5|TRBV12-5|few|-
TGTGCTAGTGGTTTGTTGGACGGGGAGACCCAGTACTTC
CASGLLDGETQYF
>TRBJ2-2|TRBV6-5|-|TRBD2
TGTGCCAGCAGTTACTCGTATTCTAGCGGGGGGGCCCTCACCGGGGAGCTGTTTTTT
CASSYSYSSGGALTGELFF
>TRBJ1-1|TRBV5-1|few|-
TGCGCCAGCAGCTCGGACCCAAGGCGTGCTTTCTTT
CASSSDPRRAFF
>TRBJ1-1|TRBV12-3/TRBV12-4|-|TRBD1
TGTGCCAGCAGTTGCCAGACAGGGGAGAACACTGAAGCTTTCTTT
CASSCQTGENTEAFF
>TRBJ1-2|TRBV12-3/TRBV12-4|few|-
TGTGCCAGCAGCCTCAAACAGGAGGGCTATGGCTACACCTTC
CASSLKQEGYGYTF
>TRBJ1-3|TRBV6-6|-|-
TGTGCCAGCAGGAACACAGGCTTCTCTGGAAACACCATATATTTT
CASRNTGFSGNTIYF
>TRBJ1-4|TRBV27|few|-
TGTGCCAGCAGTTTATACGAGGGGAGAGGTGAAAAACTGTTTTTT
CASSLYEGRGEKLFF
>TRBJ2-7|TRBV10-3|few|TRBD1
TGTGCCATCAGTGAGACCAGGACAGGGGAATCCTACGAGCAGTACTTC
CAISETRTGESYEQYF
>TRBJ2-5|TRBV9|few|TRBD2
TGTGCCAGCAGCGATATAGCGGGGGGGCTGGAGACCCAGTACTTC
CASSDIAGGLETQYF
>TRBJ2-7|TRBV5-1|-|-
TGCGCCAGCAGCCTCTCTGGTTCCGAAGACTACGAGCAGTACTTC
CASSLSGSEDYEQYF
>TRBJ2-1|TRBV7-2|few|TRBD2
TGTGCCAGCAGCTTACGAGCGGGGGGCTCATACAATGAGCAGTTCTTC
CASSLRAGGSYNEQFF
>TRBJ2-7|TRBV27|-|TRBD2
TGTGCCAGCAGTTTAGAGGCTAGCGGATTTCTCGGGCATGAGCAGTACTTC
CASSLEASGFLGHEQYF
>TRBJ1-4|TRBV10-3|few|-
TGTGCCATCAGTGACGCCCAGGGAAATAATGAAAAACTGTTTTTT
CAISDAQGNNEKLFF
>TRBJ2-5|TRBV7-2|many|-
TGTGCCAGCAGCCACGGGACTCGCAATCAAGAGACCCAGTACTTC
CASSHGTRNQETQYF
>TRBJ1-2|TRBV12-3/TRBV12-4|few|TRBD1
TGTGCCAGTTCGTGGGGGGACAGGGGATATGGCTACACCTTC
CASSWGDRGYGYTF
>TRBJ1-5|TRBV27|few|-
TGTGCCAGCACCACCGGGATTGGGAAGCCCCAGCATTTT
CASTTGIGKPQHF
>TRBJ1-4|TRBV5-6|few|-
TGTGCCAGCAGCTTCCGCATACGGACATGGGATGAAAAACTGTTTTTT
CASSFRIRTWDEKLFF
>TRBJ2-7|TRBV5-1|few|-
TGCGCCAGCAGCAGACAAGTGGCTAGCGAAAATGAGCAGTACTTC
CASSRQVASENEQYF
>TRBJ2-5|TRBV28|-|TRBD2
TGTGCCAGCAATCAACTCCCGGGACTAGCTGGCGAGACCCAGTACTTC
CASNQLPGLAGETQYF
>TRBJ1-2|TRBV6-2/TRBV6-3|few|-
TGTGCCAGCAGTTATTCCGCCGGGACCTACACCTTC
CASSYSAGTYTF
>TRBJ2-1|TRBV19|-|-
TGTGCCGGTAGTATTTACGGCAGTCACAATGAGCAGTTCTTC
CAGSIYGSHNEQFF
>TRBJ2-3|TRBV20-1|many|-
TGCAGTGCTAGACCTATGTCGGGCCTCCCAGATACGCAGTATTTT
CSARPMSGLPDTQYF
>TRBJ1-4|TRBV2|-|-
TGTGCCAGCAGTGAACAGGGGTTCACTAATGAAAAACTGTTTTTT
CASSEQGFTNEKLFF
>TRBJ2-7|TRBV6-6|-|-
TGTGCCAGCAGTTCCACGGGACTCTACAATGAGCAGTACTTC
CASSSTGLYNEQYF
>TRBJ1-5|TRBV18|-|-
TGTGCCAGCTCGCCAAATAGCGGGGGGGTCCATCAGCCCCAGCATTTT
CASSPNSGGVHQPQHF
>TRBJ2-1|TRBV7-9|few|-
TGTGCCAGCAGCTTGAGGGCCGGGTCCTACAATGAGCAGTTCTTC
CASSLRAGSYNEQFF
>TRBJ1-1|TRBV29-1|few|TRBD1
TGCAGCGTTGTTCAGGGGGCCGGGAACACTGAAGCTTTCTTT
CSVVQGAGNTEAFF
>TRBJ2-1|TRBV7-9|-|TRBD2
TGTGCCAGCAGCCCCAGGGGACTAGCGGGGATAAATGAGCAGTTCTTC
CASSPRGLAGINEQFF
>TRBJ1-5|TRBV15|-|-
TGTGCCACCAGCTCTTTGTCAGCCAATCAGCCCCAGCATTTT
CATSSLSANQPQHF
>TRBJ2-7|TRBV20-1|many|TRBD1
TGCAGTGCTAGAACGGACAGGGTCTCTTACGAGCAGTACTTC
CSARTDRVSYEQYF
>TRBJ1-4|TRBV6-5|-|TRBD1
TGTGCCAGCAGTCCCGCTTGGGACAGAGCTAATGAAAAACTGTTTTTT
CASSPAWDRANEKLFF
>TRBJ2-2|TRBV12-3/TRBV12-4|-|-
TGTGCCAGCAGCCTACGTCAATCCGGGGAGCTGTTTTTT
CASSLRQSGELFF
>TRBJ2-1|TRBV20-1|-|-
TGCAGTGCTGGGAAAACAGGGACAACCTACAATGAGCAGTTCTTC
CSAGKTGTTYNEQFF
>TRBJ1-5|TRBV12-3/TRBV12-4|many|-
TGTGCCAGCAGTTTAATATCCAGCAATCAGCCCCAGCATTTT
CASSLISSNQPQHF
>TRBJ2-1|TRBV2|-|TRBD2
TGTGCCAGCCCGGGGGGGGCCTCCGTCGGGAATGAGCAGTTCTTC
CASPGGASVGNEQFF
>TRBJ2-1|TRBV20-1|few|-
TGCAGTGCCCCTGGGAGTCCTGAGCAGTTCTTC
CSAPGSPEQFF
>TRBJ1-4|TRBV2|-|-
TGTGCCAGCAGTGGTTTAGGGGTAAATGAAAAACTGTTTTTT
CASSGLGVNEKLFF
>TRBJ1-1|TRBV6-1|few|TRBD1
TGTGCCAGCAGGCGCCGCCGGGACAGTGAACTAAGAAACGTTTTGAACACTGAAGCTTTCTTT
CASRRRRDSELRNVLNTEAFF
>TRBJ2-7|TRBV12-3/TRBV12-4|-|-
TGTGCCAGCAGTTTAAGGGCAGGGCACGAGCAGTACTTC
CASSLRAGHEQYF
>TRBJ1-1|TRBV11-3|once|TRBD1
TGTGCCAGCAGCCCCGCGGGACAGGGTCACACTGAAGCTTTCTTT
CASSPAGQGHTEAFF
>TRBJ1-3|TRBV4-3|once|-
TGCGCCAGCAGCCAAGAGGCAGGAACTTACTCTGGAAACACCATATATTTT
CASSQEAGTYSGNTIYF
>TRBJ2-2|TRBV12-3/TRBV12-4|-|-
TGTGCCAGCAGTCCGGGGCCCCGCCGGGCCGGGGAGCTGTTTTTT
CASSPGPRRAGELFF